These 21 T cell receptor beta chains were all obtained from the same sample, sequenced in a study of PD-1 blockade in classical Hodgkin lymphoma. Measured with immunoSEQ multiplex PCR; TCRdb has only the in-frame clones, and not every one. The table records tens of thousands of clones, just under 80% of them present only once. Time point in this sample: cycle 4 day 1 (C4D1), after around six weeks of nivolumab. Relapse was seen in all patients after autologous stem cell transplantation, and brentuximab vedotin exposure was variable. This specimen consisted of peripheral blood mononuclear cells (PBMCs), obtained before the fourth cycle of nivolumab. Every receptor here comes from a human donor with classical Hodgkin lymphoma.

The chain links TRBV9 to TRBJ1-2; weak D call: TRBD1 (5 bases). Trimming left V 0 bases short and J 5 bases short, with 17 bases between. Per the germline V gene, CDR1 is SGDLS and CDR2 is YYNGEE. The CDR3 sequence is 16 residues long. CDR3 loop: CASSVGSARVGYGYTF. DNA for the CDR3: TGTGCCAGCAGCGTAGGTTCGGCCAGGGTGGGTTATGGCTACACCTTC.

The chain recombines TRBV28 with TRBJ2-5; D may be TRBD2 (6 bases). The J call is doubtful: the DNA matches TRBJ2-7 better. The CDR3 runs to 14 residues. Germline CDR1 reads MDHEN; CDR2 reads SYDVKM. The CDR3 DNA reads TGTGCCAGCATCGCGGGGCAGGTAGGATACGAGCAGTACTTC. It is translated as CASIAGQVGYEQYF.

V and J are TRBV18 and TRBJ2-3; 9 nucleotides agree with TRBD2. Germline values: CDR1 KGHSH, CDR2 LQKENI. CDR3 size: 15 residues. With V trimmed by 4 bases and J by 0 bases, 2 bases remained unmatched. The CDR3 loop reads CASSQLAGSTDTQYF. In DNA, the CDR3 is TGTGCCAGCTCACAGCTAGCGGGGAGCACAGATACGCAGTATTTT. Combining the CDR3 with reference TRBV18 and TRBJ2-3 gives the whole variable domain NAGVMQNPRHLVRRRGQEARLRCSPMKGHSHVYWYRQLPEEGLKFMVYLQKENIIDESGMPKERFSAEFPKEGPSILRIQQVVRGDSAAYFCASSQLAGSTDTQYFGPGTRLTVL.

The genes are TRBV5-1 and TRBJ2-2; TRBD2 agrees at 11 bases. Germline-derived CDR1 and CDR2 are SGHRS and YFSETQ. Germline trimming cut 3 bases from V and 0 bases from J; bases unmatched to any gene: 10. The CDR3 spans 19 residues. CDR3 nucleotide sequence: TGCGCCAGCAGCTCCGCCGTTGGGGGACTAGCGGCGAACACCGGGGAGCTGTTTTTT. Translation gives CASSSAVGGLAANTGELFF.

V usage is TRBV5-1 and J usage is TRBJ2-3, with 7 nucleotides matching TRBD1. V lost 4 bases and J lost 0; bases outside the gene matches: 8. CDR3 length: 16 amino acids. Per germline, CDR1 SGHRS and CDR2 YFSETQ. The CDR3 is CASSTGTDTSTDTQYF. CDR3 DNA sequence: TGCGCCAGCAGCACCGGGACAGATACTAGCACAGATACGCAGTATTTT.

This chain uses TRBV6-5 with TRBJ1-4; no clear D. CDR3 size: 13 residues. V was pared by 6 bases and J by 2 bases, with 7 bases between. Looked up from germline, CDR1 is MNHEY and CDR2 is SVGAGI. The CDR3 region is CASRERTNEKLFF. The CDR3 coding sequence is TGTGCCAGCAGGGAGCGCACTAATGAAAAACTGTTTTTT.

This chain links TRBV19 with TRBJ2-7; D may be TRBD1 or TRBD2 (5 bases each). V lost 0 bases, J lost 2 bases, and 8 bases lay in between. CDR1 is LNHDA, CDR2 SQIVND, per germline (reference sequence). The CDR3 is 14 residues long. The CDR3 coding sequence is TGTGCCAGTAGTATAGAGGGGGTTACCTACGAGCAGTACTTC. Translation gives CASSIEGVTYEQYF.

The chain recombines TRBV7-2 with TRBJ2-5, with D hard to call. The germline V gene encodes CDR1 SGHTA and CDR2 FQGNSA. This CDR3 spans 14 amino acids. With 1 base removed from V and 0 bases from J, the gap between germline ends came to 6 bases. This CDR3 is CASSLGLYQETQYF. The DNA for the CDR3 is TGTGCCAGCAGCTTAGGACTGTACCAAGAGACCCAGTACTTC.

The chain employs TRBV5-4 and TRBJ2-2; D remains unclear. V lost 0 bases and J lost 2, with 11 bases in between. This CDR3 is 16 amino acids long. From germline, CDR1 is SGHNT and CDR2 YYREEE (reference sequence). CDR3 residues: CASSLGLPANTGELFF. The CDR3 DNA sequence: TGTGCCAGCAGCTTGGGACTCCCAGCAAACACCGGGGAGCTGTTTTTT. The full variable domain, rest sourced from reference TRBV5-4 and TRBJ2-2, is ETGVTQSPTHLIKTRGQQVTLRCSSQSGHNTVSWYQQALGQGPQFIFQYYREEENGRGNFPPRFSGLQFPNYSSELNVNALELDDSALYLCASSLGLPANTGELFFGEGSRLTVL.

The chain has TRBV4-2 and TRBJ2-3; 9 bases fit TRBD2. The germline V gene has CDR1 LGHNA and CDR2 YNFKEQ. This CDR3 is 19 amino acids long. Trimming at V came to 2 bases and at J to 6 bases, leaving 18 bases not matched to a gene. This chain's CDR3 is CASSQPAGSGSPTHDTQYF. DNA for the CDR3: TGTGCCAGCAGCCAACCGGCGGGTAGCGGGAGCCCGACACATGATACGCAGTATTTT.

This clone appeared a single time. The gene calls are TRBV7-9 and TRBJ1-2; no clear D gene. Trimming cost V 5 bases and J 4 bases, with 17 bases left between them. The germline gives CDR1 SEHNR, CDR2 FQNEAQ (reference sequence). The CDR3 runs 15 residues. The CDR3 is CASSLTDVTVYGYTF. The CDR3 region has the DNA TGTGCCAGCAGCCTTACCGACGTTACTGTCTATGGCTACACCTTC.

This chain links TRBV19 with TRBJ2-5; no clear D. CDR1 and CDR2 from the germline V gene are LNHDA and SQIVND (reference sequence). V gave up 3 bases and J gave up 1 base, with 3 bases separating them. The CDR3 runs to 12 residues. The CDR3 spells CASSIGQETQYF. CDR3 nucleotides: TGTGCCAGTAGTATCGGCCAAGAGACCCAGTACTTC.

This chain links TRBV6-1 with TRBJ2-3; 8 bases fit TRBD2. The germline gives CDR1 MNHNS, CDR2 SASEGT. There are 16 residues in the CDR3. After removal of 1 base from V and 8 bases from J, the junction contained 11 bases not matched to a gene. The CDR3 nucleotides are TGTGCCAGCAGTGAAGAAAGGACATTAGCGGGGTTTACGCAGTATTTT. As protein: CASSEERTLAGFTQYF.

The genes are TRBV5-4 and TRBJ1-3, with 7 bases fitting TRBD1. The CDR3 totals 15 residues. With V trimmed by 3 bases and J by 2 bases, 5 bases remained unmatched. The germline V gene has CDR1 SGHNT and CDR2 YYREEE (reference sequence). For the CDR3, the DNA is TGTGCCAGCAGCTCGACAGGGATAGCTGGAAACACCATATATTTT. Translation: CASSSTGIAGNTIYF.

The V gene is TRBV15, the J gene TRBJ2-5; D remains unclear. Germline V gene data show CDR1 as LNHNV and CDR2 as YYDKDF (reference sequence). The CDR3 runs to 13 residues. Deletions cut 1 base from V and 1 base from J, with 4 bases between. The CDR3 coding sequence is TGTGCCACCAGCAGAGGCCTCCAAGAGACCCAGTACTTC. Residues: CATSRGLQETQYF.

This chain uses TRBV28 with TRBJ1-3; D is ambiguous. CDR1 and CDR2 (germline): MDHEN, SYDVKM. Trimming pared 6 bases from V and 0 bases from J, leaving 12 bases between. The CDR3 spans 15 residues. The CDR3 DNA follows: TGTGCCAGCAGCTTTGATGCCACCTCTGGAAACACCATATATTTT. Protein sequence: CASSFDATSGNTIYF.

This chain links TRBV7-2 with TRBJ1-5, with D hard to call. Germline CDR1 reads SGHTA; CDR2 reads FQGNSA. The CDR3 extends over 15 amino acids. Deletions cut 2 bases from V and 0 bases from J, with 8 bases between. The CDR3 protein is CASSLTAYSNQPQHF. The CDR3 region has the DNA TGTGCCAGCAGCTTAACGGCTTATAGCAATCAGCCCCAGCATTTT.

Of note for this clone: The same CDR3 arises from other DNA sequences in this sample as well. DNA for the CDR3: TGTGCCATCAGTGAGTCGAGGGGTGATACGCAGTATTTT. Translating gives CAISESRGDTQYF. The chain joins TRBV10-3 to TRBJ2-3; either TRBD1 or TRBD2 may supply D (5 bases each). CDR1 and CDR2 from the germline V gene are ENHRY and SYGVKD. The CDR3 covers 13 residues. The V and J ends lost 0 bases and 6 bases respectively, with 7 bases between them.

The V gene is TRBV6-6, the J gene TRBJ2-7; TRBD2 matches 9 bases. The V gene end was trimmed by 10 bases and the J gene end by 2 bases; junction bases not matched to a gene: 3. Germline V gives CDR1 MNHNY, CDR2 SVGAGI (reference sequence). This CDR3 is built from 12 residues. CDR3 DNA: TGTGCCACCGGCGGGAGGGCCTACGAGCAGTACTTC. It encodes CATGGRAYEQYF.

The chain combines TRBV18 with TRBJ2-3, with D maybe TRBD1 (6 bases). Germline V gene data show CDR1 as KGHSH and CDR2 as LQKENI. Trimming removed 0 bases from V and 0 bases from J, with 10 bases in between. The CDR3 runs 16 residues. CDR3 sequence reads: CASSPPRTASTDTQYF. For the CDR3, the DNA is TGTGCCAGCTCACCACCGAGGACAGCAAGCACAGATACGCAGTATTTT.

The CDR3 sequence: CASSLAGAGYEQYF. CDR3 in DNA: TGTGCCAGCAGCTTGGCGGGAGCGGGCTACGAGCAGTACTTC. The chain carries TRBV5-5 and TRBJ2-7; tentatively, D is TRBD2 (6 bases). The V gene's germline CDR1 is SGHKS and CDR2 YYEKEE (reference sequence). This CDR3 is built from 14 residues. V was cut by 0 bases and J by 3 bases, with 10 bases left in between.